A single sample gave rise to the 27 T cell receptor beta chains below, sequenced in a study of blood T cell repertoires in COVID-19. Sequencing used immunoSEQ multiplex PCR; TCRdb keeps in-frame clones, though not all of them. The sample lists 100,000 or so clones, around four fifths occurring once. Sequencing used peripheral blood. Source of these receptors: a woman in her sixties or seventies with acute or convalescent COVID-19.

This clone has just one count. The rearrangement uses TRBV7-9 and TRBJ2-1, with 9 bases aligning to TRBD2. The CDR3 totals 16 residues. Germline values: CDR1 SEHNR, CDR2 FQNEAQ (reference sequence). V lost 7 bases to trimming and J lost 7 bases; unmatched junction nucleotides: 14. This chain's CDR3 is CASKRQIAGAGNEQFF. CDR3 sequence (DNA): TGTGCCAGCAAACGTCAAATAGCGGGGGCGGGGAATGAGCAGTTCTTC.

This rearrangement joins TRBV7-6 to TRBJ2-1; 8 bases agree with TRBD2. Germline CDR1 is SGHVS and CDR2 is FNYEAQ. The J segment lost 2 bases and the V segment lost 2 bases, leaving 5 bases of the junction unmatched. The length of the CDR3 is 16 residues. The CDR3 sequence is CASSLPTTSAYNEQFF. The CDR3 DNA follows: TGTGCCAGCAGCTTACCGACGACTAGCGCCTACAATGAGCAGTTCTTC.

This sequence joins TRBV25-1 and TRBJ1-6; TRBD1 aligns across 8 bases. V lost 8 bases, J lost 6 bases, and 0 bases stayed unmatched. The CDR3 spans 12 residues. Germline V gene data show CDR1 as MGHDK and CDR2 as SYGVNS. The CDR3 region has the DNA TGTGCCAGCGGACAGGGTAATTCACCCCTCCACTTT. Amino acids: CASGQGNSPLHF.

The rearrangement uses TRBV7-9 and TRBJ1-6; tentatively, D is TRBD1 (6 bases). The V end lost 0 bases, the J end lost 7 bases, and 7 bases lay between the germline ends. Germline-derived CDR1 and CDR2 are SEHNR and FQNEAQ (reference sequence). The CDR3 spans 14 residues. Here the CDR3 DNA reads TGTGCCAGCAGCTTAGCGACAGGAAATTCACCCCTCCACTTT. Amino acid sequence: CASSLATGNSPLHF.

This clone was counted a few times. This chain uses TRBV30 with TRBJ1-1, with 7 bases aligning to TRBD1. The CDR3 is 13 residues long. Germline loops: CDR1 GTSNPN, CDR2 SVGIG (reference sequence). V lost 2 bases, J lost 1 base, and 1 base stayed unmatched. CDR3 in DNA: TGTGCCTGGAGTAGGGACAGGAACACTGAAGCTTTCTTT. It yields the protein CAWSRDRNTEAFF.

The chain has TRBV11-2 and TRBJ2-1, with a possible D match to TRBD2 (6 bases). This CDR3 is built from 15 residues. From germline, CDR1 is SGHAT and CDR2 FQNNGV. Trimming removed 3 bases from V and 7 bases from J, with 16 bases in between. The CDR3 nucleotides read TGTGCCAGCAGCTTCCCTTTAGGACTACCTAATGAGCAGTTCTTC. Amino acids: CASSFPLGLPNEQFF.

V gene TRBV7-8 combines with J gene TRBJ2-5; 14 positions match TRBD2. Germline V gene sequence: CDR1 SGHVS, CDR2 FQNEAQ. The length of the CDR3 is 18 residues. J gave up 5 bases and V 5 bases, and 13 bases lay outside the gene matches. The DNA for the CDR3 is TGTGCCAGCAGCACGAGAAGGGGACTAGCGGGGGCCGGGGAGACCCAGTACTTC. It is translated as CASSTRRGLAGAGETQYF.

The V gene is TRBV19, the J gene TRBJ1-1; TRBD1 matches 9 bases. Trimming removed 8 bases from V and 11 bases from J; junction bases left unmatched: 15. The CDR3 runs to 14 residues. Germline-derived CDR1 and CDR2 are LNHDA and SQIVND (reference sequence). CDR3 in DNA: TGTGCCAGTCAAACCGGGACAGGGTTTCCTGGGGCTTTCTTT. It codes for CASQTGTGFPGAFF.

The V call is TRBV7-8, the J call TRBJ1-3; TRBD1 is a possible D gene (5 bases). The V gene's germline CDR1 is SGHVS and CDR2 FQNEAQ. This CDR3 region has 16 residues. The germline V and J ends were trimmed by 5 bases and 2 bases, with 16 bases remaining between them. The CDR3 DNA is TGTGCCAGCAGCCTGGGGCGCCAAATTACTGGAAACACCATATATTTT. It encodes CASSLGRQITGNTIYF.

The CDR3 sequence: CASSLGQGAFGANVLTF. CDR3 in DNA: TGTGCCAGCAGCTTAGGACAGGGGGCGTTTGGGGCCAACGTCCTGACTTTC. This chain connects TRBV7-6 to TRBJ2-6, with 10 bases identical to TRBD1. V was clipped by 1 base and J by 3 bases; unmatched bases: 3. Germline loops: CDR1 SGHVS, CDR2 FNYEAQ. The CDR3 length is 17 residues.

The chain joins TRBV7-2 to TRBJ1-2; 8 nucleotides align to TRBD1. With 1 base clipped from V and 3 bases from J, the junction kept 10 bases outside the gene matches. The CDR3 contains 17 residues. Germline V lookup: CDR1 SGHTA, CDR2 FQGNSA. CDR3 amino acids: CASSLGPGQGGDYGYTF. CDR3 nucleotide sequence: TGTGCCAGCAGCTTAGGGCCCGGACAGGGCGGTGACTATGGCTACACCTTC.

This sequence joins TRBV19 and TRBJ2-7; 9 bases are shared with TRBD1. Per germline, CDR1 LNHDA and CDR2 SQIVND (reference sequence). Trimming took 6 bases from V and 3 from J; bases not matched to a gene: 6. This CDR3 comprises 14 residues. Written as DNA, the CDR3 is TGTGCCAGTAGCGCCGGGACAGGGAGCTACGAGCAGTACTTC. Translating it yields CASSAGTGSYEQYF.

This rearrangement joins TRBV5-1 to TRBJ1-3, with 7 bases aligning to TRBD1. Per germline, CDR1 SGHRS and CDR2 YFSETQ. V was clipped by 0 bases and J by 0 bases; unmatched bases: 9. The CDR3 runs to 18 residues. In DNA, the CDR3 is TGCGCCAGCAGCTTGGTAGGGGGCGGACGAGGCTCTGGAAACACCATATATTTT. Translated: CASSLVGGGRGSGNTIYF.

This chain joins TRBV11-3 and TRBJ2-1, with TRBD2 identical over 10 bases. Looked up from germline, CDR1 is SGHNT and CDR2 is YENEEA. The V and J ends lost 5 bases and 7 bases, in that order; junction bases with no gene match: 5. This CDR3 is 14 amino acids long. For the CDR3, the DNA is TGTGCCAGCAGCCCGGGACTAGCGAGTAATGAGCAGTTCTTC. Its protein is CASSPGLASNEQFF.

The V and J genes are TRBV2 and TRBJ1-5; D ambiguous. Germline CDR1 reads SNHLY; CDR2 reads FYNNEI. Trimming took 3 bases from V and 3 from J, leaving 9 bases between them. The CDR3 spans 14 residues. The CDR3 DNA reads as TGTGCCAGCAGTGATGCCCGGTCCAATCAGCCCCAGCATTTT. Translating gives CASSDARSNQPQHF.

The genes are TRBV7-2 and TRBJ2-5; TRBD1 matches 7 bases. The trim removed 1 base at V and 1 base at J, leaving 3 bases unmatched. The CDR3 sequence is 15 residues long. Germline values: CDR1 SGHTA, CDR2 FQGNSA. CDR3 in DNA: TGTGCCAGCAGCTTAGACAGGGGCTTCCAAGAGACCCAGTACTTC. It encodes CASSLDRGFQETQYF.

The chain is built from TRBV7-9 and TRBJ1-2, with D possibly being TRBD1 (5 bases). The CDR3 sequence is 14 residues long. The V gene's germline CDR1 is SEHNR and CDR2 FQNEAQ (reference sequence). Between the trimmed V and J ends, which lost 0 bases and 5 bases, there was a span of 10 bases. This CDR3 reads CASSLAGEGYGYTF. The CDR3 region has the DNA TGTGCCAGCAGCTTAGCAGGGGAAGGGTATGGCTACACCTTC.

This clone was observed many times. CDR3 DNA: TGTGCCAGCAGTTATAGGACAGGGGCTGGAAACACCATATATTTT. This translates into CASSYRTGAGNTIYF. V gene TRBV6-5 combines with J gene TRBJ1-3; 9 bases fit TRBD1. V trimming: 3 bases; J trimming: 2 bases; junction bases outside the gene matches: 2. This CDR3 has 15 amino acids. Per germline, CDR1 MNHEY and CDR2 SVGAGI.

The V and J genes are TRBV7-2 and TRBJ1-5; 9 nucleotides agree with TRBD1. The germline V gene encodes CDR1 SGHTA and CDR2 FQGNSA. J lost 5 bases, V lost 4 bases, and 15 bases had no gene match. The CDR3 covers 18 residues. The CDR3, as DNA: TGTGCCAGCAGCTCATCATCCGGGACAGGGAGTGGGGATCAGCCCCAGCATTTT. It is translated as CASSSSSGTGSGDQPQHF.

The genes are TRBV29-1 and TRBJ2-7; TRBD1 matches 8 bases. The CDR3 runs to 13 residues. CDR1 is SQVTM and CDR2 is ANQGSEA in the germline V gene. V lost 7 bases, J lost 2 bases, and 7 bases stayed unmatched. The CDR3: CSAGSGGAYEQYF. The CDR3 coding sequence is TGCAGCGCAGGATCAGGGGGCGCCTACGAGCAGTACTTC.

This clone has more than one count but fewer than ten. The rearrangement uses TRBV19 and TRBJ1-2, with TRBD1 matching over 8 bases. This CDR3 has 15 residues. J gave up 5 bases and V 1 base, and 6 bases lay outside the gene matches. In germline, CDR1 is LNHDA, CDR2 SQIVND (reference sequence). This CDR3 reads CASSIAPGQEYGYTF. In nucleotides, the CDR3 is TGTGCCAGTAGTATAGCACCGGGACAGGAGTATGGCTACACCTTC.

J is TRBJ1-2 and V is TRBV5-1; D is perhaps TRBD1 (5 bases). There are 15 residues in the CDR3. Germline V lookup: CDR1 SGHRS, CDR2 YFSETQ. V lost 1 base, J lost 1 base, and 11 bases lay in between. CDR3: CASSLSRESNYGYTF. CDR3 DNA: TGCGCCAGCAGCTTGTCCAGGGAAAGTAACTATGGCTACACCTTC.

This chain connects TRBV6-6 to TRBJ2-1; weak D call: TRBD1 (5 bases). CDR3 size: 13 residues. The V gene's germline CDR1 is MNHNY and CDR2 SVGAGI (reference sequence). The V and J ends lost 8 bases and 6 bases respectively, with 14 bases between them. The CDR3 loop reads CASAVAGPNEQFF. The CDR3 DNA reads TGTGCCAGCGCGGTAGCAGGGCCCAATGAGCAGTTCTTC.

This clone has just a few counts. The rearrangement uses TRBV7-8 and TRBJ1-2; weak D call: TRBD1 (5 bases). V shed 3 bases and J shed 7 bases, with 12 bases lying between them. The CDR3 covers 13 residues. Looked up from germline, CDR1 is SGHVS and CDR2 is FQNEAQ. The CDR3 loop reads CASSFRTQFGYTF. The CDR3 DNA reads TGTGCCAGCAGCTTCCGGACACAGTTTGGCTACACCTTC.

This chain uses TRBV6-6 with TRBJ1-6; 7 bases are shared with TRBD1. The CDR3 has 13 amino acids. The junction had 4 bases not matched to a gene; V was cut back by 5 bases and J by 9 bases. Germline V gene data show CDR1 as MNHNY and CDR2 as SVGAGI (reference sequence). This CDR3 reads CASSTGVFSPLHF. CDR3 DNA: TGTGCCAGCAGTACAGGGGTTTTTTCACCCCTCCACTTT.

This chain joins TRBV29-1 and TRBJ1-4; no reliable D call. The V end lost 5 bases, the J end lost 12 bases, and 16 bases lay between the germline ends. The V gene's germline CDR1 is SQVTM and CDR2 ANQGSEA. The CDR3 sequence is 12 residues long. This chain's CDR3 is CSVFTANQELFF. The CDR3 DNA is TGCAGCGTTTTCACGGCGAATCAGGAACTGTTTTTT. Full variable domain (remainder filled in from reference TRBV29-1 and TRBJ1-4): SAVISQKPSRDICQRGTSLTIQCQVDSQVTMMFWYRQQPGQSLTLIATANQGSEATYESGFVIDKFPISRPNLTFSTLTVSNMSPEDSSIYLCSVFTANQELFFGSGTQLSVL.

This chain uses TRBV5-6 with TRBJ1-1, with TRBD1 as a possible D gene (6 bases). The germline V gene encodes CDR1 SGHDT and CDR2 YYEEEE. Trimming pared 2 bases from V and 5 bases from J, leaving 22 bases between. This CDR3 is built from 17 residues. CDR3 residues: CASSLGTTLGTWTEAFF. The CDR3 DNA follows: TGTGCCAGCAGCTTAGGGACAACCCTCGGAACCTGGACTGAAGCTTTCTTT.